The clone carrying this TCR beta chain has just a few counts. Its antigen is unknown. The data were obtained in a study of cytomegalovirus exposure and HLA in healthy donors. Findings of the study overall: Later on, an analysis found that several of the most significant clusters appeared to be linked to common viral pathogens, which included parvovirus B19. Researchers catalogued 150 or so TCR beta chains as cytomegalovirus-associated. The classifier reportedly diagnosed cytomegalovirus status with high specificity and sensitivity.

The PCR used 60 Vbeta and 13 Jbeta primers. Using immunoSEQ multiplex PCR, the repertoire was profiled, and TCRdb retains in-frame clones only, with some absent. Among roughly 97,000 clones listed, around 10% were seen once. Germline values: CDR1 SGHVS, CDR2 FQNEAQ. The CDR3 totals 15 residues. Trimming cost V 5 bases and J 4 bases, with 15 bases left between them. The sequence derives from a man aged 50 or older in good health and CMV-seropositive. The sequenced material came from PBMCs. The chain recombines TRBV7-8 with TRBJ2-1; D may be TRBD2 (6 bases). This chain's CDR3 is CASSPGSSAYNEQFF. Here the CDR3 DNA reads TGTGCCAGCAGCCCCGGGTCTAGCGCTTACAATGAGCAGTTCTTC.